Listed here are 5 T cell receptor beta chains from one sample, sequenced in a study of regulatory T cells in long-lasting Graves disease (dated by TCRdb to about 2021). The time point label for this specimen denotes: newly diagnosed GD, antithyroid drugs for less than 3 months. RNA was extracted from PBMCs in TRIzol for both TCR sequencing and RNA sequencing. Library preparation was by multiplex PCR. Sequenced using an Illumina HiSeq 4000. TCR beta libraries were built with iRepertoire HTBI primers and Arm-PCR amplification of CDR3 regions. TCRdb reprocessing: public reads trimmed at Q25 with fastp, clones called with MiXCR, in-frame beta chains kept. When rows share a CDR3 protein, they turn into one entry using the most common DNA and genes. In all, the sample holds hundreds of thousands of distinct CDR3 sequences, and about 13% of those were seen once. The ten largest clones represent about 9.1% of the sample.

These data were also reused for a study on T cells in Graves' hyperthyroidism and ophthalmopathy.

This specimen consisted of peripheral blood mononuclear cells (PBMCs), obtained at new diagnosis, from a patient treated with antithyroid drugs. All receptors come from a man aged 30-40 years with Graves disease. Donor details come from another sample of the same person, matched by shared clones.

This clonotype was found a few times. This chain links TRBV11-1 with TRBJ1-4; D gene uncertain. The V end was cut by 3 bases, the J end by 6 bases, with 8 bases between. Germline V lookup: CDR1 SGHAT, CDR2 FQDESV (reference sequence). CDR3 length equals 13 residues. In DNA, the CDR3 is TGTGCCAGCAGCTTCATGGGTTATGAAAAACTGTTTTTT. Translating it yields CASSFMGYEKLFF. The whole variable domain, remainder taken from reference TRBV11-1 and TRBJ1-4, is EAEVAQSPRYKITEKSQAVAFWCDPISGHATLYWYRQILGQGPELLVQFQDESVVDDSQLPKDRFSAERLKGVDSTLKIQPAELGDSAMYLCASSFMGYEKLFFGSGTQLSVL.

This clonotype was observed many times. The gene calls are TRBV7-2 and TRBJ2-3, with D uncertain. V gave up 4 bases and J gave up 4 bases, with 9 bases separating them. CDR1 is SGHTA, CDR2 FQGNSA, per germline. The CDR3 is 13 amino acids. The CDR3 region has the DNA TGTGCCAGCAGCTCTAAAAGGGCAGATACGCAGTATTTT. Protein: CASSSKRADTQYF.

The table lists this clonotype with a few counts. The chain links TRBV30 to TRBJ1-6; no firm D call. Germline V gene sequence: CDR1 GTSNPN, CDR2 SVGIG (reference sequence). This CDR3 has 15 residues. The V and J ends lost 4 bases and 7 bases respectively, with 17 bases between them. The CDR3 nucleotides are TGTGCCTGGAAGCCAACCCGGGGAAGGAATTCACCCCTCCACTTT. Protein product: CAWKPTRGRNSPLHF.

This clonotype was observed at least ten times. The conserved phenylalanine or tryptophan normally closing the CDR3 is absent here, so this likely arose from a read error. It is unclear where the CDR3 begins or ends on the DNA, so no DNA is shown, and the CDR3 is as TCRdb lists it. V and J are TRBV12-3 or TRBV12-4 and TRBJ1-1; TRBD1 is the table's D call and was not checked against the DNA. The CDR3 extends over 12 residues, inclusive of both ends. CDR3 in amino acids: CASSTGTGLNLL.

This clonotype was detected ten times or more. The chain uses TRBV11-3 and TRBJ2-1, with 12 bases identical to TRBD2. V dropped 3 bases and J dropped 10; count of bases not matched to a gene: 10. This CDR3 is 16 amino acids long. Germline assignment: CDR1 SGHNT and CDR2 YENEEA. DNA of the CDR3: TGTGCCAGCAGCTTTGCCGGGACTAGCGGGTCGGGGGAGCAGTTCTTC. This codes for CASSFAGTSGSGEQFF. Together with reference TRBV11-3 and TRBJ2-1, the CDR3 gives the full variable domain: EAGVVQSPRYKIIEKKQPVAFWCNPISGHNTLYWYLQNLGQGPELLIRYENEEAVDDSQLPKDRFSAERLKGVDSTLKIQPAELGDSAVYLCASSFAGTSGSGEQFFGPGTRLTVL.